This T cell receptor (beta chain) was identified in a study of response to subunit inactivated influenza vaccine. MiXCR, run by TCRdb on the RT-PCR reads, gives a single entry per CDR3 protein. The sample includes a few hundred thousand distinct CDR3 sequences, less than 25% of them seen just once. Germline CDR1 reads SGHTA; CDR2 reads FQGNSA. After removal of 8 bases from V and 0 bases from J, the junction contained 6 bases not matched to a gene. CDR3 size: 14 residues. The chain uses TRBV7-2 and TRBJ1-1; the match to TRBD1 covers 7 bases. This material consisted of PBMCs from blood, taken about 20 months after vaccination. This receptor was identified in a man in his fifties or sixties who received an inactivated influenza vaccine. This CDR3 reads CASGKGAMNTEAFF. DNA for the CDR3: TGTGCCAGCGGAAAGGGGGCGATGAACACTGAAGCTTTCTTT.